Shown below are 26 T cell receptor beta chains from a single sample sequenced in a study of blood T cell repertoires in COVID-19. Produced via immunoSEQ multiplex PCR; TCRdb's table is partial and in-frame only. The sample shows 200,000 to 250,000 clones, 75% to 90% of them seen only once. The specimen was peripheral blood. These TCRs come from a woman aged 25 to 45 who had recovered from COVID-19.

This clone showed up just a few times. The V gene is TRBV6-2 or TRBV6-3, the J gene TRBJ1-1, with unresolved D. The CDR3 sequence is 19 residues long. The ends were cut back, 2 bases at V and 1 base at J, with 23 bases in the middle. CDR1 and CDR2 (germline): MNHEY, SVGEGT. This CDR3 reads CASSYELPRQPEQNTEAFF. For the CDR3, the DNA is TGTGCCAGCAGTTACGAGCTTCCCAGGCAACCCGAACAGAACACTGAAGCTTTCTTT.

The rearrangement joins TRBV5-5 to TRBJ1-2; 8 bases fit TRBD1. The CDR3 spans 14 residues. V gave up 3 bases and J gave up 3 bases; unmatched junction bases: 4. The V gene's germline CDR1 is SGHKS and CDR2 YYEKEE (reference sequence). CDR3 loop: CASSSGQGYYGYTF. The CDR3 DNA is TGTGCCAGCAGCTCCGGACAGGGATACTATGGCTACACCTTC.

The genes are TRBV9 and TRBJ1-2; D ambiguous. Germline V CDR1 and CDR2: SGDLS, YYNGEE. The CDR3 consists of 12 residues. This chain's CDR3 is CEAGVIMPGYTF. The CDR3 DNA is TGTGAGGCCGGGGTGATTATGCCTGGCTACACCTTC.

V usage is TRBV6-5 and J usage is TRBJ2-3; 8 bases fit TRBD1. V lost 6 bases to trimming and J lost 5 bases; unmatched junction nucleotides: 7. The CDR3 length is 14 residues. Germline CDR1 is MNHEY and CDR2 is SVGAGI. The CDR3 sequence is CASSYPGGEDTQYF. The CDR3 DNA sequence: TGTGCCAGCAGCTACCCAGGGGGCGAAGATACGCAGTATTTT.

CDR3 DNA sequence: TGTGCCTGGCGGACAGGGGCCGTCGCTTTCTTT. Its translation is CAWRTGAVAFF. The gene calls are TRBV30 and TRBJ1-1, with 9 bases aligning to TRBD1. Trimming cost V 5 bases and J 11 bases; bases outside gene matches: 6. Germline assignment: CDR1 GTSNPN and CDR2 SVGIG (reference sequence). This CDR3 contains 11 residues. Full variable domain (remainder filled in from reference TRBV30 and TRBJ1-1): SQTIHQWPATLVQPVGSPLSLECTVEGTSNPNLYWYRQAAGRGLQLLFYSVGIGQISSEVPQNLSASRPQDRQFILSSKKLLLSDSGFYLCAWRTGAVAFFGQGTRLTVV.

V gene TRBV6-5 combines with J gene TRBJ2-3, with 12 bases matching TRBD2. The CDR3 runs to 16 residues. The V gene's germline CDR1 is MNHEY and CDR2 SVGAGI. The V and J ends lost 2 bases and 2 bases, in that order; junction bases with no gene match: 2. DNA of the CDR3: TGTGCCAGCAGTTACCTAGCGGGGGGGCCCACAGATACGCAGTATTTT. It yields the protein CASSYLAGGPTDTQYF.

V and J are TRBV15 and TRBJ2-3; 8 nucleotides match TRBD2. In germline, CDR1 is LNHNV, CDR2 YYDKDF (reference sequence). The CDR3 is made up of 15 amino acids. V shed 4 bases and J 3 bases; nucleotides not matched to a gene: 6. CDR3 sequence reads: CATSMSPGGTDTQYF. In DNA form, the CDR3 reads TGTGCCACCAGCATGTCCCCGGGGGGGACAGATACGCAGTATTTT. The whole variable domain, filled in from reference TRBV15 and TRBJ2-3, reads DAMVIQNPRYQVTQFGKPVTLSCSQTLNHNVMYWYQQKSSQAPKLLFHYYDKDFNNEADTPDNFQSRRPNTSFCFLDIRSPGLGDTAMYLCATSMSPGGTDTQYFGPGTRLTVL.

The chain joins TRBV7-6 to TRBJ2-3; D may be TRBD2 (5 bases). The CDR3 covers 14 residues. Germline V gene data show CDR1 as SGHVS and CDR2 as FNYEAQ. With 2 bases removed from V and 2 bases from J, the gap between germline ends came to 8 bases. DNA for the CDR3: TGTGCCAGCAGCTTATCGGGGATCACAGATACGCAGTATTTT. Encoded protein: CASSLSGITDTQYF.

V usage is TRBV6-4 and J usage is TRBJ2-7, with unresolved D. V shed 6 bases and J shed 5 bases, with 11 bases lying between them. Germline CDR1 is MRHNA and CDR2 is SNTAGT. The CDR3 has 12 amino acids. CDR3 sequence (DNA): TGTGCCAGCAGCCCCCCGGTTAACGAGCAGTACTTC. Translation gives CASSPPVNEQYF.

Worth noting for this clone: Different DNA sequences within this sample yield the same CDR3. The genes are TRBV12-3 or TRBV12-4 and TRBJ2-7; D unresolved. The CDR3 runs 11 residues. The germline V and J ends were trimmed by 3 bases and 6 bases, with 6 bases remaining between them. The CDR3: CASSFRSEQYF. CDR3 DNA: TGTGCCAGCAGTTTTAGGAGCGAGCAGTACTTC.

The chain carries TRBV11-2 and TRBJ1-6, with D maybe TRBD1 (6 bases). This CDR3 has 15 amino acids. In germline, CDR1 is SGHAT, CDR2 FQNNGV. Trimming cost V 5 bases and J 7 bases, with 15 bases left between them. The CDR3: CASSPQGRKNSPLHF. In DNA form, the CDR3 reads TGTGCCAGCAGCCCTCAGGGGCGCAAGAATTCACCCCTCCACTTT.

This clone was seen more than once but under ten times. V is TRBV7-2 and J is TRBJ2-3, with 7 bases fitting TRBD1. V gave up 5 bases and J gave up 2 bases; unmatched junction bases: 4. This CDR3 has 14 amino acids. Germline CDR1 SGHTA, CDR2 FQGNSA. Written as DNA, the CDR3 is TGTGCCAGCAGCCCCGGGACAGCCACAGATACGCAGTATTTT. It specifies CASSPGTATDTQYF.

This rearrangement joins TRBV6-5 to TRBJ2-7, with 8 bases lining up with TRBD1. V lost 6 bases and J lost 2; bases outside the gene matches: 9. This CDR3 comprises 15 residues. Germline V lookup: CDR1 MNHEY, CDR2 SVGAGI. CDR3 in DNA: TGTGCCAGCAGACAACGCCGGGACAGGACCTACGAGCAGTACTTC. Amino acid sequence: CASRQRRDRTYEQYF.

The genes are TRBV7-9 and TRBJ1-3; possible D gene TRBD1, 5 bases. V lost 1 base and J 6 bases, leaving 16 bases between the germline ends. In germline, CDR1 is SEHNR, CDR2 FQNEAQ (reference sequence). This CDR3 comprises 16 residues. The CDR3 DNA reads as TGTGCCAGCAGCTTAGTGTTGGAGAAAGGGGAAAACACCATATATTTT. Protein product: CASSLVLEKGENTIYF.

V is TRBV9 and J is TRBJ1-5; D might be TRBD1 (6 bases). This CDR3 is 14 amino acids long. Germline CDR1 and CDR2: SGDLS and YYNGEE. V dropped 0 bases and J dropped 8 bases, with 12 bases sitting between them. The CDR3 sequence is CASSVGTAGKPQHF. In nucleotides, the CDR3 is TGTGCCAGCAGCGTAGGGACAGCCGGGAAGCCCCAGCATTTT.

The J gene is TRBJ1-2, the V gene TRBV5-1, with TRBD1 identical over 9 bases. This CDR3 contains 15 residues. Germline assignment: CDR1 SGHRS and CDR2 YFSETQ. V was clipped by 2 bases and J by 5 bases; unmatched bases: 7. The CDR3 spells CASSFGDRDLYGYTF. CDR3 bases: TGCGCCAGCAGCTTTGGGGACAGGGACCTTTATGGCTACACCTTC. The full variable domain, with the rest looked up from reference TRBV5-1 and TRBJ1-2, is KAGVTQTPRYLIKTRGQQVTLSCSPISGHRSVSWYQQTPGQGLQFLFEYFSETQRNKGNFPGRFSGRQFSNSRSEMNVSTLELGDSALYLCASSFGDRDLYGYTFGSGTRLTVV.

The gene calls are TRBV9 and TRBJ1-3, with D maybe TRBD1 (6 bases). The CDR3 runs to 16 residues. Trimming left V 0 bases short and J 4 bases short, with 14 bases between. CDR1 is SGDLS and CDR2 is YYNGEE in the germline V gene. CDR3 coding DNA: TGTGCCAGCAGCGTAGCTCCCCAGGGGCCGGGAAACACCATATATTTT. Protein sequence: CASSVAPQGPGNTIYF.

CDR3 nucleotides: TGTGCCAGCAGCTTATGGACAGGGGGAGACACTGAAGCTTTCTTT. This sequence encodes CASSLWTGGDTEAFF. The J gene is TRBJ1-1, the V gene TRBV11-1; 10 bases align to TRBD1. Germline CDR1 and CDR2: SGHAT and FQDESV (reference sequence). The CDR3 is made up of 15 amino acids. V shed 2 bases, J shed 3 bases, and the junction held 3 bases outside the gene matches.

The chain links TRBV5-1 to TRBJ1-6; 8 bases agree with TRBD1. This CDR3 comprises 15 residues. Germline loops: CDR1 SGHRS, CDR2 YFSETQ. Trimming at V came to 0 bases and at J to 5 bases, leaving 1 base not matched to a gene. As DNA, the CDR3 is TGCGCCAGCAGCTTGGGGACAGGGAATAATTCACCCCTCCACTTT. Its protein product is CASSLGTGNNSPLHF. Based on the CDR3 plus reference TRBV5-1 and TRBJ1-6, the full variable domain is KAGVTQTPRYLIKTRGQQVTLSCSPISGHRSVSWYQQTPGQGLQFLFEYFSETQRNKGNFPGRFSGRQFSNSRSEMNVSTLELGDSALYLCASSLGTGNNSPLHFGNGTRLTVT.

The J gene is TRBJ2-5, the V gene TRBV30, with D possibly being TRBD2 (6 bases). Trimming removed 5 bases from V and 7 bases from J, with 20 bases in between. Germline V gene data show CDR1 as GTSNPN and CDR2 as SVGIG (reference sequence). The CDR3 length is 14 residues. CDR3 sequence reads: CAWVGGAPRGTQYF. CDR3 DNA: TGTGCCTGGGTAGGCGGGGCCCCCCGGGGGACCCAGTACTTC.

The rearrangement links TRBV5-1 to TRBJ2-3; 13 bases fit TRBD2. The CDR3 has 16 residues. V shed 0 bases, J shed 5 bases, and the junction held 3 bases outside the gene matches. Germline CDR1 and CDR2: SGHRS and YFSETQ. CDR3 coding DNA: TGCGCCAGCAGCTTGGGACTAGCGGGGGGCATAGATACGCAGTATTTT. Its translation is CASSLGLAGGIDTQYF. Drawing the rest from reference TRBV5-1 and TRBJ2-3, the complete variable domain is KAGVTQTPRYLIKTRGQQVTLSCSPISGHRSVSWYQQTPGQGLQFLFEYFSETQRNKGNFPGRFSGRQFSNSRSEMNVSTLELGDSALYLCASSLGLAGGIDTQYFGPGTRLTVL.

CDR3 coding DNA: TGTGCCAGCAGCACCCAATCGTCCGGGGGGGAGCTGTTTTTT. Protein product: CASSTQSSGGELFF. This chain joins TRBV7-2 and TRBJ2-2; D gene uncertain. The ends were cut back, 5 bases at V and 8 bases at J, with 15 bases in the middle. In germline, CDR1 is SGHTA, CDR2 FQGNSA. The CDR3 extends over 14 amino acids.

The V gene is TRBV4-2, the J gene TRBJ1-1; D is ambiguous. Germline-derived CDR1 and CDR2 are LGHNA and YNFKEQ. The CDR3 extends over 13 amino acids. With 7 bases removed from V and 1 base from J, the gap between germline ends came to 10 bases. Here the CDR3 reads CASMGRGNTEAFF. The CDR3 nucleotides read TGTGCCAGCATGGGTCGGGGGAACACTGAAGCTTTCTTT.

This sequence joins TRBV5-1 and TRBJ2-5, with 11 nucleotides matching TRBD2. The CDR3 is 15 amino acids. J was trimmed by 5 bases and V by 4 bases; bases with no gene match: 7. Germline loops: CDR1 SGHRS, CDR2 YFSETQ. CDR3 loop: CASSAQTSGAETQYF. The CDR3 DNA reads TGCGCCAGCAGCGCCCAGACTAGCGGGGCGGAGACCCAGTACTTC. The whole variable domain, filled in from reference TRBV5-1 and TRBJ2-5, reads KAGVTQTPRYLIKTRGQQVTLSCSPISGHRSVSWYQQTPGQGLQFLFEYFSETQRNKGNFPGRFSGRQFSNSRSEMNVSTLELGDSALYLCASSAQTSGAETQYFGPGTRLLVL.

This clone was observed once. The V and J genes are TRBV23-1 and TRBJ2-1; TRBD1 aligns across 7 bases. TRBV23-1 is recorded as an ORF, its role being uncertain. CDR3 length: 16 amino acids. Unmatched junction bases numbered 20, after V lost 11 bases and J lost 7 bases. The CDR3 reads CAVYAAGGGWKNEQFF. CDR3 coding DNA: TGCGCCGTTTACGCCGCAGGGGGTGGGTGGAAGAATGAGCAGTTCTTC.

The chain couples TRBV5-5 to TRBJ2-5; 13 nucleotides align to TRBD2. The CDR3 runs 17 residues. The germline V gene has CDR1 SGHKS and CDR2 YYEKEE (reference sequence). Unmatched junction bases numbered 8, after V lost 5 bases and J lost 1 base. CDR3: CASSTGTSGAIQETQYF. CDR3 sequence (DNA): TGTGCCAGCAGTACCGGGACTAGCGGGGCCATCCAAGAGACCCAGTACTTC.